This entry is about one T cell receptor (beta chain). These data originate in a study of technical replicates of blood from several donors. CDR1 is LNHNV, CDR2 YYDKDF, per germline (reference sequence). CDR3 size: 12 residues. Between the trimmed V and J ends, which lost 3 bases and 5 bases, there was a span of 5 bases. Data came from immunoSEQ multiplex PCR; TCRdb stores just in-frame clones and leaves some out. Among around 84,000 clones, roughly 92% were seen once, and the ten largest hold about 0.23%. This chain connects TRBV15 to TRBJ2-1; tentative D call: TRBD1 (5 bases). This TCR derives from a human donor in good health. Input material: T cells isolated from PBMCs. In DNA, the CDR3 is TGTGCCACCAGCAGCAGGGACAATGAGCAGTTCTTC. This sequence encodes CATSSRDNEQFF.